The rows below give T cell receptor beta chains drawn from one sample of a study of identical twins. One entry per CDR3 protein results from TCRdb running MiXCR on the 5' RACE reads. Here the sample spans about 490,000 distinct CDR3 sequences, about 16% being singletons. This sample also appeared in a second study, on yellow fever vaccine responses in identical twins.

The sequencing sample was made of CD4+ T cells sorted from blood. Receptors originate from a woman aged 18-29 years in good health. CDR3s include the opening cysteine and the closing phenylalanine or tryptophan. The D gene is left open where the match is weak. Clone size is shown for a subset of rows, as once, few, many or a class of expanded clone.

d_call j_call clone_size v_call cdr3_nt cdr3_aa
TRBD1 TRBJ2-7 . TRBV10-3 TGTGCCATCAGTCGAGGACAGGGCTACGAGCAGTACTTC CAISRGQGYEQYF
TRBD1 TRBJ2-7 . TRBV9 TGTGCCAGCGGAGGGGGGACAGGGGTAACCTACGAGCAGTACTTC CASGGGTGVTYEQYF
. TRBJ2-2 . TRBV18 TGTGCCAGCTCACCAATCCAGGGAGTGACCGGGGAGCTGTTTTTT CASSPIQGVTGELFF
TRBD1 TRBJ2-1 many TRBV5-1 TGCGCCAGCAGCTTGGGGACAGGGGGGAGCAATGAGCAGTTCTTC CASSLGTGGSNEQFF
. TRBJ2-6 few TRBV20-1 TGCAGTGCTAGAGTCAGGTCGTCTGGGGCCAACGTCCTGACTTTC CSARVRSSGANVLTF
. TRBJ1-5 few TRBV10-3 TGTGCCATCAGTGAGTCGGCCGGGGGTCGATATCAGCCCCAGCATTTT CAISESAGGRYQPQHF
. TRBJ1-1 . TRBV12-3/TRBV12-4 TGTGCCAGGGCGCGTCGGGGGAACACTGAAGCTTTCTTT CARARRGNTEAFF
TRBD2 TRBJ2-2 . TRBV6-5 TGTGCCAGCAGTTGGACTAGCGGGGTGTCGAACACCGGGGAGCTGTTTTTT CASSWTSGVSNTGELFF
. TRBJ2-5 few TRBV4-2 TGTGCCAGCAGCCATTTAGCGTATCAAGAGACCCAGTACTTC CASSHLAYQETQYF
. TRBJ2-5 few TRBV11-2 TGTGCCAGCAGCGCATCGGGGCTCCAAGAGACCCAGTACTTC CASSASGLQETQYF
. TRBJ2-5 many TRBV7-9 TGTGCCAGCAGCCTCCGTAGGGGGGCAGAGACCCAGTACTTC CASSLRRGAETQYF
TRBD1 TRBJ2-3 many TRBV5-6 TGTGCCAGCAGAACAGGGGGAATAGCAGATACGCAGTATTTT CASRTGGIADTQYF
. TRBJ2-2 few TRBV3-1 TGTGCCAGCAGCCAAGACAGCGGGACCGGGGAGCTGTTTTTT CASSQDSGTGELFF
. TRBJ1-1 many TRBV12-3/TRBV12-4 TGTGCCAGCAGTTTAGCGGCAGGGTTGAACACTGAAGCTTTCTTT CASSLAAGLNTEAFF
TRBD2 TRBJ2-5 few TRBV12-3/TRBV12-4 TGTGCCAGCAGTCCGTCTTCTCTAGCGGGAGAGACCCAGTACTTC CASSPSSLAGETQYF